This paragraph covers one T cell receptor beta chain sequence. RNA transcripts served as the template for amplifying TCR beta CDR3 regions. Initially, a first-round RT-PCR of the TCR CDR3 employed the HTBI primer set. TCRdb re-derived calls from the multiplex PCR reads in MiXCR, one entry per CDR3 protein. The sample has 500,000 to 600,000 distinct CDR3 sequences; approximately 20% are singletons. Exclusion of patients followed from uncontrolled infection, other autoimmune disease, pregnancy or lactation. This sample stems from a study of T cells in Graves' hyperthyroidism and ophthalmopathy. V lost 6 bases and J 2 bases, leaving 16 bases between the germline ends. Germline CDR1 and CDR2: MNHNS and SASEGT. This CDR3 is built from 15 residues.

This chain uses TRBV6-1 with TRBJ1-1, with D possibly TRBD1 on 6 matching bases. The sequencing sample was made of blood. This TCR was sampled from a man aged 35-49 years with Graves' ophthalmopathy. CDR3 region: CASSGTYGRNTEAFF. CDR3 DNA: TGTGCCAGCAGCGGGACATATGGGCGAAACACTGAAGCTTTCTTT.